This T cell receptor (beta chain) derives from a study of blood T cell repertoires in COVID-19. About the research overall: Sources were T cells, B-cell-depleted T cells, or PBMCs; the material itself was cDNA or gDNA.

In the original workflow: Amplification with reference gene primers provided the estimates of nucleated cell counts. Repertoires were generated with immunoSEQ multiplex PCR, while TCRdb's copy carries only in-frame clones and drops some. V, J and clone size reflect that table, while D and trimming were determined from the DNA. The repertoire includes about 79,000 clones, 70% to 90% of them detected once, and 4.6% sits in the top ten. This CDR3 comprises 15 residues. Germline CDR1 and CDR2: MNHNS and SASEGT. Trimming left V 2 bases short and J 0 bases short, with 8 bases between. The chain uses TRBV6-1 and TRBJ1-5; no reliable D call. This TCR was sampled from a man aged 50 to 60 with active COVID-19. Sequences were obtained from peripheral blood. The CDR3 nucleotides are TGTGCCAGCAGTGAACGTAGTATTAGCAATCAGCCCCAGCATTTT. As protein: CASSERSISNQPQHF.